This T cell receptor beta chain was captured in a study of cytomegalovirus exposure and HLA in healthy donors. With respect to this clone: Its target is unknown.

V lost 2 bases, J lost 10 bases, and 12 bases lay in between. The CDR3 is made up of 13 amino acids. Germline CDR1 and CDR2: MDHEN and SYDVKM. The donors were part of the approximately 120-subject validation cohort, which stood apart from the roughly 670-subject first cohort. Generated by immunoSEQ multiplex PCR, the TCRdb table keeps only in-frame clones and is missing some. This table holds about 130,000 clones, 89% found once. Points from the study as a whole: A few chains tied to CMV proved CMV antigen-specific in vitro. Rare TCR sequences predominated, though certain public TCRs were found in many donors. Within the approximately 110 validation repertoires, first-cohort TCR clusters tended to co-occur, according to a later analysis.

The sequenced material came from PBMCs. The receptor was derived from a woman aged 18-35 years in good health and CMV-seropositive. The V and J genes are TRBV28 and TRBJ2-1, with D tentatively TRBD2 (6 bases). In DNA form, the CDR3 reads TGTGCCAGCAGTTTAGGTTCGGCGGGGGAGCAGTTCTTC. As protein: CASSLGSAGEQFF.